This is a list of T cell receptor beta chains from one sample in a study of T cell changes during pregnancy in multiple sclerosis. Measured with immunoSEQ multiplex PCR; TCRdb has only the in-frame clones, and not every one. Among tens of thousands of clones listed, approximately 94% were seen once. Sequencing used CD8+ T cells from peripheral blood mononuclear cells, obtained in the first trimester of pregnancy. Receptors originate from a female donor with multiple sclerosis, enrolled in a pregnancy study. Both conserved end residues are part of each CDR3. D genes are given only for firm matches. Size values are once, few and many counts, or a class for expanded clones, and some rows have none.

V: TRBV28
size: -
D: TRBD2
J: TRBJ2-1
CDR3: CASSSGTSGLSSYNEQFF
DNA: TGTGCCAGCTCATCGGGGACTAGCGGCCTCAGCTCCTACAATGAGCAGTTCTTC

V: TRBV30
size: -
D: TRBD1
J: TRBJ1-1
CDR3: CAWRGQGPPEAFF
DNA: TGTGCCTGGAGAGGACAGGGGCCCCCTGAAGCTTTCTTT

V: TRBV7-9
size: once
D: -
J: TRBJ1-1
CDR3: CASSLGTGGAEAFF
DNA: TGTGCCAGCAGCTTGGGGACGGGAGGGGCTGAAGCTTTCTTT

V: TRBV27
size: once
D: TRBD2
J: TRBJ2-7
CDR3: CASSLSGDRSYEQYF
DNA: TGTGCCAGCAGTTTAAGCGGGGATCGCTCCTACGAGCAGTACTTC

V: TRBV5-8
size: -
D: -
J: TRBJ1-1
CDR3: CASSFGGTEAFF
DNA: TGTGCCAGCAGCTTCGGAGGCACTGAAGCTTTCTTT

V: TRBV29-1
size: -
D: TRBD2
J: TRBJ2-7
CDR3: CSVELRESSYEQYF
DNA: TGCAGCGTTGAATTGCGGGAGTCGTCCTACGAGCAGTACTTC

V: TRBV19
size: -
D: -
J: TRBJ2-7
CDR3: CASSFSSRFVPEQYF
DNA: TGTGCCAGTAGTTTCTCTTCCAGGTTTGTTCCCGAGCAGTACTTC

V: TRBV28
size: -
D: TRBD2
J: TRBJ2-3
CDR3: CASSLKLAGGDTQYF
DNA: TGTGCCAGCAGTTTAAAGCTAGCGGGAGGAGATACGCAGTATTTT

V: TRBV7-2
size: -
D: -
J: TRBJ2-2
CDR3: CASSPRFRVGTGELFF
DNA: TGTGCCAGCAGCCCCAGATTCCGGGTTGGCACCGGGGAGCTGTTTTTT

V: TRBV7-2
size: -
D: -
J: TRBJ1-2
CDR3: CASSVGPPNYGYTF
DNA: TGTGCCAGCAGTGTGGGCCCCCCTAACTATGGCTACACCTTC

V: TRBV27
size: -
D: -
J: TRBJ2-7
CDR3: CASSIIPRGGEQYF
DNA: TGTGCCAGCAGTATTATCCCAAGGGGCGGCGAGCAGTACTTC

V: TRBV5-1
size: -
D: -
J: TRBJ1-3
CDR3: CASIREGSSGNTIYF
DNA: TGCGCCAGCATTCGGGAGGGGTCCTCTGGAAACACCATATATTTT

V: TRBV5-1
size: -
D: TRBD1
J: TRBJ1-3
CDR3: CASSPVAGTEGSGNTIYF
DNA: TGCGCCAGCAGCCCAGTCGCCGGGACAGAAGGTTCTGGAAACACCATATATTTT

V: TRBV4-2
size: -
D: TRBD2
J: TRBJ2-7
CDR3: CASSPGGGGRASEQYF
DNA: TGTGCCAGCAGCCCCGGTGGGGGTGGGAGGGCCTCCGAGCAGTACTTC

V: TRBV2
size: -
D: TRBD2
J: TRBJ2-7
CDR3: CASSEEVTSGSYEQYF
DNA: TGTGCCAGCAGTGAAGAAGTGACTAGCGGGAGCTACGAGCAGTACTTC

V: TRBV15
size: once
D: -
J: TRBJ2-1
CDR3: CATSRDQGGYNEQFF
DNA: TGTGCCACCAGCAGAGACCAGGGGGGTTACAATGAGCAGTTCTTC

V: TRBV18
size: -
D: -
J: TRBJ1-1
CDR3: CASSPQGQFETEAFF
DNA: TGTGCCAGCTCACCGCAGGGACAATTCGAAACTGAAGCTTTCTTT

V: TRBV13
size: -
D: -
J: TRBJ1-4
CDR3: CASSYGGGRGEKLFF
DNA: TGTGCCAGCAGCTACGGGGGGGGGCGAGGGGAAAAACTGTTTTTT

V: TRBV19
size: -
D: TRBD2
J: TRBJ2-1
CDR3: CASSKLSGLTLPEQFF
DNA: TGTGCCAGTAGTAAACTTAGCGGGTTGACCCTCCCTGAGCAGTTCTTC

V: TRBV5-4
size: -
D: -
J: TRBJ1-1
CDR3: CASSLVVGAGAFF
DNA: TGTGCCAGCAGCTTGGTCGTGGGGGCTGGGGCTTTCTTT

V: TRBV19
size: -
D: -
J: TRBJ1-3
CDR3: CASSISVVSGNTIYF
DNA: TGTGCCAGTAGTATATCGGTGGTTTCTGGAAACACCATATATTTT

V: TRBV2
size: -
D: TRBD1
J: TRBJ2-1
CDR3: CASSLTGERFF
DNA: TGTGCCAGCAGTTTGACAGGGGAGAGGTTCTTC

V: TRBV2
size: -
D: -
J: TRBJ1-1
CDR3: CASSESGAKNTEAFF
DNA: TGTGCCAGCAGTGAAAGCGGGGCGAAGAACACTGAAGCTTTCTTT

V: TRBV4-2
size: once
D: TRBD1
J: TRBJ2-7
CDR3: CASSQDSQGTGNEQYF
DNA: TGTGCCAGCAGCCAGGACTCCCAGGGGACAGGGAACGAGCAGTACTTC

V: TRBV4-1
size: -
D: -
J: TRBJ2-7
CDR3: CASSNQGYEQYF
DNA: TGCGCCAGCAGTAACCAGGGCTACGAGCAGTACTTC

V: TRBV5-1
size: -
D: TRBD1
J: TRBJ1-1
CDR3: CASSLGQGLEGAFF
DNA: TGCGCCAGCAGCTTGGGACAGGGCCTCGAGGGAGCTTTCTTT

V: TRBV27
size: -
D: -
J: TRBJ2-1
CDR3: CASTSFSNEQFF
DNA: TGTGCCAGCACCTCCTTCTCCAATGAGCAGTTCTTC

V: TRBV4-2
size: -
D: -
J: TRBJ1-2
CDR3: CASSQYEYGYTF
DNA: TGTGCCAGCAGCCAATATGAGTATGGCTACACCTTC

V: TRBV6-1
size: -
D: -
J: TRBJ1-1
CDR3: CASSEGGGYTEAFF
DNA: TGTGCCAGCAGTGAAGGTGGGGGGTACACTGAAGCTTTCTTT

V: TRBV7-9
size: -
D: TRBD1
J: TRBJ1-2
CDR3: CASSLGTGGYFGYTF
DNA: TGTGCCAGCAGCTTAGGGACAGGGGGATACTTTGGCTACACCTTC

V: TRBV7-3
size: -
D: -
J: TRBJ2-3
CDR3: CASSPNNGGFGTQYF
DNA: TGTGCCAGCAGCCCCAATAATGGGGGGTTCGGTACGCAGTATTTT

V: TRBV7-8
size: -
D: -
J: TRBJ2-7
CDR3: CASSLDRGFTYEQYF
DNA: TGTGCCAGCAGCTTAGATCGCGGGTTCACCTACGAGCAGTACTTC

V: TRBV7-9
size: -
D: -
J: TRBJ2-2
CDR3: CASSPLARQTNTGELFF
DNA: TGTGCCAGCAGCCCACTCGCCCGACAAACGAACACCGGGGAGCTGTTTTTT

V: TRBV4-2
size: -
D: -
J: TRBJ2-2
CDR3: CASSQDPTATNTGELFF
DNA: TGTGCCAGCAGCCAAGACCCGACAGCCACGAACACCGGGGAGCTGTTTTTT

V: TRBV9
size: once
D: -
J: TRBJ2-1
CDR3: CASSPGGGVGPYNEQFF
DNA: TGTGCCAGCAGCCCTGGCGGCGGGGTAGGACCTTACAATGAGCAGTTCTTC

V: TRBV9
size: -
D: TRBD1
J: TRBJ1-1
CDR3: CASSAGGATEAFF
DNA: TGTGCCAGCAGCGCAGGGGGCGCAACTGAAGCTTTCTTT

V: TRBV10-3
size: once
D: TRBD1
J: TRBJ2-6
CDR3: CAISLQGDLSGANVLTF
DNA: TGTGCCATCAGCCTACAGGGGGACCTCTCTGGGGCCAACGTCCTGACTTTC

V: TRBV27
size: -
D: -
J: TRBJ2-7
CDR3: CASSSTKAKEQYF
DNA: TGTGCCAGCAGTTCTACTAAAGCTAAAGAGCAGTACTTC

V: TRBV4-2
size: -
D: -
J: TRBJ1-6
CDR3: CASSQIGDSPLHF
DNA: TGTGCCAGCAGCCAGATCGGGGATTCACCCCTCCACTTT

V: TRBV15
size: -
D: TRBD1
J: TRBJ2-7
CDR3: CATSRDSGQDAYEQYF
DNA: TGTGCCACCAGCAGAGATTCCGGACAGGACGCCTACGAGCAGTACTTC

V: TRBV4-1
size: -
D: TRBD1
J: TRBJ2-1
CDR3: CASSPGTGGSGEQFF
DNA: TGCGCCAGCAGCCCCGGGACAGGGGGTTCGGGTGAGCAGTTCTTC

V: TRBV14
size: few
D: -
J: TRBJ1-2
CDR3: CASSPLLTYGYTF
DNA: TGTGCCAGCAGCCCGCTACTTACCTATGGCTACACCTTC

V: TRBV7-9
size: once
D: TRBD2
J: TRBJ2-3
CDR3: CASSSGLAGGSTDTQYF
DNA: TGTGCCAGCAGCTCGGGACTAGCGGGGGGAAGCACAGATACGCAGTATTTT

V: TRBV7-9
size: once
D: TRBD1
J: TRBJ2-7
CDR3: CASSLAPGQVEDEQYF
DNA: TGTGCCAGCAGCTTGGCCCCGGGACAGGTGGAAGACGAGCAGTACTTC

V: TRBV10-3
size: -
D: -
J: TRBJ2-3
CDR3: CAIRGESSDTQYF
DNA: TGTGCCATCAGAGGGGAAAGTAGTGATACGCAGTATTTT

V: TRBV19
size: once
D: TRBD1
J: TRBJ2-1
CDR3: CAISRGISYNEQFF
DNA: TGTGCCATTTCCAGGGGGATATCCTACAATGAGCAGTTCTTC

V: TRBV7-9
size: -
D: TRBD1
J: TRBJ1-3
CDR3: CASEGAARNTIYF
DNA: TGTGCCAGCGAGGGGGCAGCCAGAAACACCATATATTTT

V: TRBV1
size: -
D: -
J: TRBJ2-5
CDR3: CTSSHERDRGRRAMYETQYF
DNA: TGCACCAGCAGCCACGAAAGGGACAGGGGGCGCCGGGCGATGTATGAGACCCAGTACTTC

V: TRBV19
size: -
D: TRBD2
J: TRBJ2-5
CDR3: CASSSGLSLETQYF
DNA: TGTGCCAGTAGTTCGGGACTAAGTTTAGAGACCCAGTACTTC

V: TRBV29-1
size: -
D: TRBD1
J: TRBJ2-7
CDR3: CSVVLGGEVEQYF
DNA: TGCAGCGTTGTATTAGGGGGCGAGGTCGAGCAGTACTTC

V: TRBV6-6
size: -
D: TRBD1
J: TRBJ1-1
CDR3: CASSAGQGYTEAFF
DNA: TGTGCCAGCAGTGCCGGACAGGGGTACACTGAAGCTTTCTTT

V: TRBV7-3
size: -
D: -
J: TRBJ2-5
CDR3: CASSVRDGGPETQYF
DNA: TGTGCCAGCAGCGTCCGCGACGGGGGGCCCGAGACCCAGTACTTC

V: TRBV7-8
size: -
D: -
J: TRBJ1-5
CDR3: CASSLMAVSNQPQHF
DNA: TGTGCCAGCAGCTTAATGGCAGTTAGCAATCAGCCCCAGCATTTT

V: TRBV28
size: -
D: -
J: TRBJ2-7
CDR3: CASSLTGETNGEQYF
DNA: TGTGCCAGCAGTTTAACGGGGGAAACTAACGGCGAGCAGTACTTC